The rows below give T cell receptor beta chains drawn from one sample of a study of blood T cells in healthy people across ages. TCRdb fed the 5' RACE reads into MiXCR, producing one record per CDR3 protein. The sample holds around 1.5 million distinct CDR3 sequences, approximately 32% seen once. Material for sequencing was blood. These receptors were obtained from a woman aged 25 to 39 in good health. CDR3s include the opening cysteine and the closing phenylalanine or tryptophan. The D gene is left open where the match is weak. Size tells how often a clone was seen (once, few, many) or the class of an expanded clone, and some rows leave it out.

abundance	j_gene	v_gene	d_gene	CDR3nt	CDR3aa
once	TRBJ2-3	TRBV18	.	TGTGCCAGCTCACCCCCAGGACAGTTAATCTCCACAGATACGCAGTATTTT	CASSPPGQLISTDTQYF
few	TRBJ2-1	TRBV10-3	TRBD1	TGTGCCATCAGTACACGGACAGGGCCTTCCTACAATGAGCAGTTCTTC	CAISTRTGPSYNEQFF
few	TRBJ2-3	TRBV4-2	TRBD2	TGTGCCAGCAGCCAAGATCCCCCAAGAGCGGGAGGACGCACAGATACGCAGTATTTT	CASSQDPPRAGGRTDTQYF
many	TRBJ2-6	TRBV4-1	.	TGCGCCAGCAGCCAAGTATCTGGGTCTGGGGCCAACGTCCTGACTTTC	CASSQVSGSGANVLTF
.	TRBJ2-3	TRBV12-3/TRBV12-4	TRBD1	TGTGCCAGCAGTGGAGACAGGGCAAGCGCAGATACGCAGTATTTT	CASSGDRASADTQYF
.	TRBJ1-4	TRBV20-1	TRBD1	TGCAGTGCTAGAGACAGGGGGCAGAATGAAAAACTGTTTTTT	CSARDRGQNEKLFF
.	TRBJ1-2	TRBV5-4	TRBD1	TGTGCCAGCAGCTCTGGGTTACAGGGGGCCTACTATGGCTACACCTTC	CASSSGLQGAYYGYTF
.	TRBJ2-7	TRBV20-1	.	TGCAGTGCTGACTCTAGGGGAGGAACTAGTGGCTACGAGCAGTACTTC	CSADSRGGTSGYEQYF
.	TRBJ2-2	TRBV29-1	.	TGCAGCGCTCGCCTAAGCACCGGGGAGCTGTTTTTT	CSARLSTGELFF
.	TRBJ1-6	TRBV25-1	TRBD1	TGTGCCAGCAGTGATCCCGGGACAGGGGATGTCCTCCACTTT	CASSDPGTGDVLHF
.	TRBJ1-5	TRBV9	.	TGTGCCCATCCGAATCAGCCCCGGCATTTT	CAHPNQPRHF
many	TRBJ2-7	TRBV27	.	TGTGCCAGCAGTTTTACTCGGGGGAACGAGCAGTACTTC	CASSFTRGNEQYF
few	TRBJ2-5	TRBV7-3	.	TGTGCCAGCAGCAAAACGAGGGTCCAAGAGACCCAGTACTTC	CASSKTRVQETQYF
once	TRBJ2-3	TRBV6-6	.	TGTGCCAGCAAAAAGAAGGGGGGACTAACAACAGATACGCAGTATTTT	CASKKKGGLTTDTQYF
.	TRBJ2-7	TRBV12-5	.	TGTGCTAGTGGTTTGGGGTTAAACGAGCAGTACTTC	CASGLGLNEQYF
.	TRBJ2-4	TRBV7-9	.	TGTGCCAGCAGCCCCGGCCTTTTAGCCAAAAACATTCAGTACTTC	CASSPGLLAKNIQYF
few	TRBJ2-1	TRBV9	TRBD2	TGTGCCAGCAGCCCCAGCGGGAGCTTCTCCTACAATGAGCAGTTCTTC	CASSPSGSFSYNEQFF
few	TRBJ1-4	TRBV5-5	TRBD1	TGTGCCAGCAGCGCTCAGGGGGCGGCTAATGAAAAACTGTTTTTT	CASSAQGAANEKLFF
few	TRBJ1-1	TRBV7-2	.	TGTGCCAGCAGCTTAGGAAGGTCAGGCCCTCGGGCGAACACTGAAGCTTTCTTT	CASSLGRSGPRANTEAFF
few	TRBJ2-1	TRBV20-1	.	TGCAGTGCTAGAGATTTCCGGGGCCCCTACAATGAGCAGTTCTTC	CSARDFRGPYNEQFF
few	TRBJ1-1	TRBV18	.	TGTGCCAGCTCACGAACCGGGACGGGGAACACTGAAGCTTTCTTT	CASSRTGTGNTEAFF
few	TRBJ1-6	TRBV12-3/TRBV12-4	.	TGTGCCAGCAGGGCAGGGGAGTTCGATAGGTCACCCCTCCACTTT	CASRAGEFDRSPLHF
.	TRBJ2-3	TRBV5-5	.	TGTGCCAGCAGCGGTAGCGTCGGAGCAGATACGCAGTATTTT	CASSGSVGADTQYF
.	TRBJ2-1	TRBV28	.	TGTGCCAGCAGTTTTGGGGGCGGCCGCTCCTACAATGAGCAGTTCTTC	CASSFGGGRSYNEQFF
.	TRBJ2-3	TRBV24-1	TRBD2	TGTGTCACCAGTGACCGGACTAGCGGGAGGCGAGATACGCAGTATTTT	CVTSDRTSGRRDTQYF
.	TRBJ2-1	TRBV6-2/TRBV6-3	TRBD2	TGTGCCAGCAGTTACTCGGTAGCGGGGGCATACAATGAGCAGTTCTTC	CASSYSVAGAYNEQFF
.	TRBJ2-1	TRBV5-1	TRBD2	TGCGCCAGCAAGGGGCCTGGCGGGAGTTACAATGAGCAGTTCTTC	CASKGPGGSYNEQFF
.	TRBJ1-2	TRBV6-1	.	TGTGCCAGCAGTTTGACGGACTACACCTTC	CASSLTDYTF
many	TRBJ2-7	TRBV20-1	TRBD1	TGCAGTGGTACAGGGGGCGCACGGTCTGGGGAGCAGTACTTC	CSGTGGARSGEQYF
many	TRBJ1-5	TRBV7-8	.	TGTGCGGCGGGGGGTGACCATAGCAATCAGCCCCAGCATTTT	CAAGGDHSNQPQHF
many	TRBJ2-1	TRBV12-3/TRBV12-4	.	TGTGCCAGCAGCCCTGGCAGAGATGAGCAGTTCTTC	CASSPGRDEQFF
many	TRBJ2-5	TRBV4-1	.	TGCGCCAGCAGCCAAGGGACGAGTGAAGGAGAGACCCAGTACTTC	CASSQGTSEGETQYF
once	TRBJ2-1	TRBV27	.	TGTGCCAGCAGTTTATCTCGGTGGGGCGGCAACTCCTACAATGAGCAGTTCTTC	CASSLSRWGGNSYNEQFF
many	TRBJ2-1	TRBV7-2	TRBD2	TGTGCCAGCAGCTTACTAGCGGGGGTGAATGAGCAGTTCTTC	CASSLLAGVNEQFF
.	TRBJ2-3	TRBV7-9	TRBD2	TGTGCCAGCAGCTCTCTAGCGGGGGGGCCTGGTTCGACAGATACGCAGTATTTT	CASSSLAGGPGSTDTQYF
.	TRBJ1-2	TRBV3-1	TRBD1	TGTGCCAGCAGCCTGGGAACAGGGGGTTGCTATGGCTACACCTTC	CASSLGTGGCYGYTF
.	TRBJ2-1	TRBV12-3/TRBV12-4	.	TGTGCCAGCAGTTTAGCGACCTCAAGCTCCTACAATGAGCAGTTCTTC	CASSLATSSSYNEQFF